The sequence of this T cell receptor beta chain was determined in a study of response to subunit inactivated influenza vaccine. The CDR3 runs to 15 residues. With 5 bases removed from V and 0 bases from J, the gap between germline ends came to 10 bases. The germline V gene has CDR1 SEHNR and CDR2 FQNEAQ (reference sequence). Concerning this clonotype: Its antigen is undetermined.

Study-wide points: Authors suggested seasonal influenza vaccinations each recruit few new T cells.

MiXCR, run by TCRdb on the RT-PCR reads, gives a single entry per CDR3 protein. This table has 550,000 to 800,000 distinct CDR3 sequences, about 14% appearing once. The receptor was isolated from a man aged 50-59 years who received an inactivated influenza vaccine. Sequences were derived from PBMCs from blood, sampled 14 to 15 days before vaccination. The V and J genes are TRBV7-9 and TRBJ1-4; D ambiguous. The CDR3 spells CASSDEGSTNEKLFF. CDR3 coding DNA: TGTGCCAGCAGCGATGAGGGCTCAACTAATGAAAAACTGTTTTTT. Supplemented by reference TRBV7-9 and TRBJ1-4, the full variable domain reads DTGVSQNPRHKITKRGQNVTFRCDPISEHNRLYWYRQTLGQGPEFLTYFQNEAQLEKSRLLSDRFSAERPKGSFSTLEIQRTEQGDSAMYLCASSDEGSTNEKLFFGSGTQLSVL.